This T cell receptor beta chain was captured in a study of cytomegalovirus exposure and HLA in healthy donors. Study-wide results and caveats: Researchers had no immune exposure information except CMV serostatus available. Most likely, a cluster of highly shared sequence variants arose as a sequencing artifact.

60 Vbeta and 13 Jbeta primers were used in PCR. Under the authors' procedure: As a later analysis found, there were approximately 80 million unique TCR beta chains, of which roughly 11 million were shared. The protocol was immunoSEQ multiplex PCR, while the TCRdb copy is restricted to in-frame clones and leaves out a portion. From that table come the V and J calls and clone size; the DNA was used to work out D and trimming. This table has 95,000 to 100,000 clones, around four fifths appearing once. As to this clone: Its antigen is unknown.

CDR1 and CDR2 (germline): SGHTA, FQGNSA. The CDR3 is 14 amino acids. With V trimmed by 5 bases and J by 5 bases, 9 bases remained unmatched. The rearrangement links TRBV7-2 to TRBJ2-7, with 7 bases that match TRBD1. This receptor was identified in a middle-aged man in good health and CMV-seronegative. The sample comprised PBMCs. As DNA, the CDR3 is TGTGCCAGCAGCCTCCTAGAGGGGGCGAACGAGCAGTACTTC. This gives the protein CASSLLEGANEQYF.